This is a list of T cell receptor beta chains from one sample in a study of blood T cells in healthy people across ages. TCRdb reprocessed the 5' RACE reads with MiXCR, giving one entry per CDR3 protein. The table includes hundreds of thousands of distinct CDR3 sequences, under 25% detected once. Sequencing was performed on blood. Every receptor here comes from a man aged 70 or older in good health. CDR3s include the opening cysteine and the closing phenylalanine or tryptophan. Fields, in order: CDR3 length, V gene, D gene, clone size, J gene, CDR3 protein, CDR3 DNA. A D gene is named only where the DNA matches it firmly. Some rows have no size entry. The others give once, few or many, or a class for an expanded clone.

15,TRBV2,TRBD2,-,TRBJ2-5,CASRVSLAGGETQYF,TGTGCCAGCAGAGTTTCACTAGCGGGGGGAGAGACCCAGTACTTC
13,TRBV20-1,-,-,TRBJ2-3,CSAPDKGRDTQYF,TGCAGTGCTCCAGATAAAGGGAGGGATACGCAGTATTTT
15,TRBV3-1,TRBD1,few,TRBJ1-1,CASSHRQGMGTEAFF,TGTGCCAGCAGCCACCGACAGGGGATGGGCACTGAAGCTTTCTTT
15,TRBV12-3/TRBV12-4,TRBD1,-,TRBJ1-2,CASSLASGGNSGYTF,TGTGCCAGCAGTTTAGCGTCAGGGGGCAATTCGGGCTACACCTTC
15,TRBV2,-,few,TRBJ2-1,CASSGSGDSYNEQFF,TGTGCCAGCAGTGGTTCAGGGGACTCCTACAATGAGCAGTTCTTC
15,TRBV7-9,TRBD2,-,TRBJ2-7,CASSPQAAGGEEQYF,TGTGCCAGCAGCCCGCAAGCAGCGGGAGGTGAGGAGCAGTACTTC
16,TRBV20-1,TRBD2,-,TRBJ2-1,CSAREHSGSSYNEQFF,TGCAGTGCTAGAGAACATAGCGGGAGCTCCTACAATGAGCAGTTCTTC
13,TRBV20-1,TRBD1,once,TRBJ1-2,CSASAGTGNGYTF,TGCAGTGCTAGCGCCGGGACAGGGAATGGCTACACCTTC
14,TRBV29-1,TRBD2,-,TRBJ2-5,CSVNGLAGGETQYF,TGCAGCGTTAACGGACTAGCCGGAGGGGAGACCCAGTACTTC
14,TRBV7-2,-,-,TRBJ1-5,CASSFSRDPQPQHF,TGTGCCAGCAGCTTTTCCAGGGACCCTCAGCCCCAGCATTTT
15,TRBV6-8,-,-,TRBJ2-1,CASIGGLADYNEQFF,TGTGCCAGCATAGGGGGTCTAGCGGATTACAATGAGCAGTTCTTC
15,TRBV20-1,-,-,TRBJ2-3,CSATRARGFTDTQYF,TGCAGTGCTACCCGCGCCAGGGGTTTCACAGATACGCAGTATTTT
10,TRBV2,-,-,TRBJ1-2,CASSESREIF,TGTGCCAGCAGTGAATCAAGGGAGATCTTC
14,TRBV7-3,-,-,TRBJ2-5,CASSMDSLQETQYF,TGTGCCAGCAGCATGGACTCCCTCCAAGAGACCCAGTACTTC
17,TRBV3-1,TRBD1,-,TRBJ2-5,CASSQEGLDRGRETQYF,TGTGCCAGCAGCCAAGAAGGGCTGGACAGGGGAAGAGAGACCCAGTACTTC
14,TRBV7-9,TRBD1,-,TRBJ2-1,CASRGTGRTNEQFF,TGTGCCAGCAGAGGGACAGGCAGGACCAATGAGCAGTTCTTC
18,TRBV7-8,TRBD1,-,TRBJ2-3,CASSLGQGGGYSTDTQYF,TGTGCCAGCAGCCTCGGACAGGGGGGGGGCTATAGCACAGATACGCAGTATTTT
15,TRBV25-1,TRBD1,-,TRBJ2-5,CASSEPGPRGETQYF,TGTGCCAGCAGTGAGCCAGGGCCCAGGGGGGAGACCCAGTACTTC
15,TRBV7-9,-,-,TRBJ1-6,CASSFIGTENSPLHF,TGTGCCAGCAGCTTTATCGGGACGGAGAATTCACCCCTCCACTTT
14,TRBV7-8,-,few,TRBJ1-6,CASSPYTGVSPLHF,TGTGCCAGCAGCCCATACACGGGGGTATCACCCCTCCACTTT
14,TRBV6-1,-,-,TRBJ2-5,CASSDWDAQETQYF,TGTGCCAGCAGTGATTGGGACGCCCAAGAGACCCAGTACTTC
16,TRBV6-5,TRBD2,-,TRBJ2-3,CASSYTFSGSADTQYF,TGTGCCAGCAGTTACACCTTTAGCGGGAGTGCAGATACGCAGTATTTT
15,TRBV7-2,TRBD2,few,TRBJ2-7,CASSARLAPYYEQYF,TGTGCCAGCAGCGCAAGACTAGCGCCGTACTACGAGCAGTACTTC
16,TRBV9,-,-,TRBJ2-6,CASSVGTDSGANVLTF,TGTGCCAGCAGCGTAGGGACAGACTCTGGGGCCAACGTCCTGACTTTC
18,TRBV4-1,TRBD2,-,TRBJ2-7,CASSQEGTSEKVPYEQYF,TGCGCCAGCAGCCAAGAAGGGACTAGCGAGAAGGTCCCCTACGAGCAGTACTTC
17,TRBV5-1,-,-,TRBJ2-7,CASSSETLTYPPYEQYF,TGCGCCAGCAGCTCGGAGACACTAACCTATCCCCCGTACGAGCAGTACTTC
14,TRBV15,TRBD1,-,TRBJ1-2,CATSRGQGNYGYTF,TGTGCCACCAGCAGAGGACAGGGAAACTATGGCTACACCTTC
18,TRBV12-5,-,-,TRBJ2-7,CASGPGGAGTGTSYEQYF,TGTGCTAGTGGTCCGGGGGGCGCCGGGACAGGAACATCCTACGAGCAGTACTTC